This T cell receptor (beta chain) was profiled in a study of blood T cell repertoires in COVID-19. Study details: Samples came from the United States, Italy and Spain, spanning acute and convalescent COVID-19. From T cells, B-cell-depleted T cells, or PBMCs came the material, which was cDNA or gDNA.

As originally analysed: Reference gene primer amplification in the assay estimated nucleated cell counts. Profiled with immunoSEQ multiplex PCR; TCRdb holds only in-frame clones, not every one. The D gene and trimming were derived from the DNA, and the V and J assignments and clone size from that table. The profile covers under 80,000 clones, with 65% to 85% appearing a single time and roughly 4.8% taken by the ten largest. The CDR3 is 16 amino acids. Looked up from germline, CDR1 is SGHTA and CDR2 is FQGNSA. Germline trimming cut 5 bases from V and 4 bases from J; bases unmatched to any gene: 11. The source is a woman of 80 years or more with active or convalescent COVID-19. The rearrangement joins TRBV7-2 to TRBJ1-3, with TRBD1 matching over 7 bases. The specimen was peripheral blood. For the CDR3, the DNA is TGTGCCAGCAGCATCAACCCGGCAGGGGGAGGAAACACCATATATTTT. Translating it yields CASSINPAGGGNTIYF.